This T cell receptor (beta chain) was retrieved from a study of blood T cell repertoires in COVID-19. Study at large: Sites in the United States, Italy and Spain provided acute and convalescent COVID-19 samples. PBMCs, B-cell-depleted T cells, or T cells were the source of the cDNA or gDNA that made up the material.

Participant age was about 18 to 89 years, and participants resided in roughly 24 US areas. Self-reported history from a screening survey and questionnaire set each donor's cohort. CDR3 length: 13 residues. Germline loops: CDR1 SGHRS, CDR2 YFSETQ. Points on this clone: The junction differs from germline at one of its ends, possibly a read error.

Data came from immunoSEQ multiplex PCR; TCRdb stores just in-frame clones and leaves some out. The sample holds over 300,000 clones, over 75% seen once. The sample consisted of PBMCs or T cells enriched from blood (not recorded which). The V call is TRBV5-1, the J call TRBJ2-7; 7 bases fit TRBD1. The receptor's source is a woman in her 30s with acute COVID-19. For the CDR3, the DNA is TGCGCCAGCAGTCTTATCCGGGACAGTAAAGCTCACTTC. This gives the protein CASSLIRDSKAHF.